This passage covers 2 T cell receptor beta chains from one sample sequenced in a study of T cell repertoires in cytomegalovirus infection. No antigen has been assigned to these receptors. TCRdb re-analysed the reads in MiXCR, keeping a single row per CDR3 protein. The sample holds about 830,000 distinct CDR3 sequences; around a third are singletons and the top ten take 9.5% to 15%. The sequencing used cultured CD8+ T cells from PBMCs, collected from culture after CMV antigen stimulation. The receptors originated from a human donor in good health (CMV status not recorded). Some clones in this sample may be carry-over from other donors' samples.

CDR3 sequence: CASSPWTGVDTEAFF. The CDR3 nucleotides are TGTGCCAGCAGTCCATGGACCGGAGTTGACACTGAAGCTTTCTTT. The chain combines TRBV28 with TRBJ1-1; D is unresolved. The CDR3 sequence is 15 residues long. Trimming took 5 bases from V and 3 from J, leaving 16 bases between them. The V gene's germline CDR1 is MDHEN and CDR2 SYDVKM. Based on the CDR3 plus reference TRBV28 and TRBJ1-1, the full variable domain is DVKVTQSSRYLVKRTGEKVFLECVQDMDHENMFWYRQDPGLGLRLIYFSYDVKMKEKGDIPEGYSVSREKKERFSLILESASTNQTSMYLCASSPWTGVDTEAFFGQGTRLTVV.

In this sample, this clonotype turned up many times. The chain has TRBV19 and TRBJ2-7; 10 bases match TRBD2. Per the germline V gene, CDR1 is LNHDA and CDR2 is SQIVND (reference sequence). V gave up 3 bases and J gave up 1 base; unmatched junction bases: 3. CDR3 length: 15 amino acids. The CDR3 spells CASSIGSGGSYEQYV. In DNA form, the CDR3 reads TGTGCCAGTAGTATTGGTAGCGGGGGGTCCTACGAGCAGTACGTC.